The 11 T cell receptor beta chains given below trace back to one sample, sequenced in a study of T cell repertoires in ileal Crohn's disease. Measured with immunoSEQ multiplex PCR; TCRdb has only the in-frame clones, and not every one. This table has 13,000 or so clones, nearly 90% appearing once. Specimen: ileal tissue. All receptors derive from an adult with Crohn's disease.

J is TRBJ1-2 and V is TRBV7-3, with D unresolved. Per germline, CDR1 SGHTA and CDR2 FQGTGA. The V end was cut by 5 bases, the J end by 6 bases, with 19 bases between. The CDR3 runs to 15 residues. CDR3 protein: CASSPHSTVTNGYTF. DNA for the CDR3: TGTGCCAGCAGCCCCCATAGCACGGTTACTAATGGCTACACCTTC.

This chain connects TRBV10-3 to TRBJ1-1, with a tentative D call TRBD1 (5 bases). The CDR3 spans 14 residues. Trimming cost V 6 bases and J 3 bases, with 14 bases left between them. Germline V gene sequence: CDR1 ENHRY, CDR2 SYGVKD. The CDR3, as DNA: TGTGCCATCAGGTCGGACAAGTCTCACACTGAAGCTTTCTTT. This encodes CAIRSDKSHTEAFF.

The rearrangement uses TRBV2 and TRBJ2-7; 7 nucleotides align to TRBD1. The germline V gene encodes CDR1 SNHLY and CDR2 FYNNEI. The CDR3 is 14 amino acids. V shed 4 bases, J shed 6 bases, and the junction held 9 bases outside the gene matches. The CDR3 bases are TGTGCCAGCAGTGTCGTGACAGGGAGCCCCGAGCAGTACTTC. It is translated as CASSVVTGSPEQYF.

CDR3 loop: CASNRDRSAEAFF. The CDR3 DNA is TGTGCCAGCAACCGGGACAGGTCGGCTGAAGCTTTCTTT. This sequence joins TRBV6-1 and TRBJ1-1, with 8 bases aligning to TRBD1. Germline CDR1 MNHNS, CDR2 SASEGT. Trimming cost V 7 bases and J 6 bases; bases outside gene matches: 7. The CDR3 loop spans 13 amino acids.

The chain uses TRBV7-6 and TRBJ2-3; 8 nucleotides match TRBD1. The V gene's germline CDR1 is SGHVS and CDR2 FNYEAQ. The CDR3 loop spans 17 amino acids. The junction had 9 bases not matched to a gene; V was cut back by 2 bases and J by 2 bases. CDR3 residues: CASSLLRTGPLTDTQYF. The CDR3 DNA reads as TGTGCCAGCAGCTTACTCCGGACAGGGCCCCTCACAGATACGCAGTATTTT.

For the CDR3, the DNA is TGTGCCTGGAGTCGGACCCTCGGGACAGGGGGCAACTATGGCTACACCTTC. Its protein product is CAWSRTLGTGGNYGYTF. J is TRBJ1-2 and V is TRBV30; TRBD1 matches at 12 bases. Germline V gene data show CDR1 as GTSNPN and CDR2 as SVGIG (reference sequence). After removal of 2 bases from V and 2 bases from J, the junction contained 9 bases not matched to a gene. CDR3 length: 17 residues.

This clone turned up a few times. The V call is TRBV2, the J call TRBJ1-2; D unresolved. CDR1 SNHLY and CDR2 FYNNEI come from the germline V gene. CDR3 length equals 15 residues. V was trimmed by 1 base and J by 8 bases, leaving 17 bases between them. The CDR3 sequence is CASSEEQIFNDGYTF. Written as DNA, the CDR3 is TGTGCCAGCAGTGAAGAACAGATATTTAATGACGGCTACACCTTC.

V is TRBV2 and J is TRBJ2-1, with TRBD2 matching over 11 bases. The ends lost 8 bases at V and 3 bases at J; junction bases unmatched: 6. Germline loops: CDR1 SNHLY, CDR2 FYNNEI. The CDR3 has 15 amino acids. CDR3 loop: CASGITSGGYNEQFF. The DNA for the CDR3 is TGTGCCAGCGGAATTACTAGCGGGGGCTACAATGAGCAGTTCTTC.

This chain joins TRBV7-2 and TRBJ2-7; 11 nucleotides line up with TRBD2. The CDR3 extends over 17 amino acids. V shed 5 bases and J 7 bases; nucleotides not matched to a gene: 16. Germline CDR1 SGHTA, CDR2 FQGNSA. CDR3 DNA: TGTGCCAGCAGCCCAAACAACGTAGCGGGAGGGGCGGGGGAGCAGTACTTC. Translated, it gives CASSPNNVAGGAGEQYF. The full variable domain, with the rest looked up from reference TRBV7-2 and TRBJ2-7, is GAGVSQSPSNKVTEKGKDVELRCDPISGHTALYWYRQSLGQGLEFLIYFQGNSAPDKSGLPSDRFSAERTGGSVSTLTIQRTQQEDSAVYLCASSPNNVAGGAGEQYFGPGTRLTVT.

This chain uses TRBV5-1 with TRBJ2-1; 12 bases map to TRBD2. The CDR3 covers 15 residues. The ends lost 4 bases at V and 3 bases at J; junction bases unmatched: 2. Germline CDR1 and CDR2: SGHRS and YFSETQ. The CDR3 DNA sequence: TGCGCCAGCAGCCCGACTAGCGGGAGCTACAATGAGCAGTTCTTC. It is translated as CASSPTSGSYNEQFF.

This chain uses TRBV30 with TRBJ2-1, with no clear D. Germline CDR1 reads GTSNPN; CDR2 reads SVGIG (reference sequence). The V gene lost 3 bases and the J gene lost 6 bases, with 9 bases spanning the gap. The length of the CDR3 is 12 residues. The CDR3 loop is CAWSREPNEQFF. CDR3 sequence (DNA): TGTGCCTGGAGCCGCGAACCCAATGAGCAGTTCTTC.